The 10 T cell receptor beta chains presented below share a single source sample, sequenced in a study of blood T cell repertoires in COVID-19. TCRdb keeps only in-frame clones here, not all; method: immunoSEQ multiplex PCR. Found here are under 300,000 clones, more than 70% of them singletons; the top ten hold about 12%. The sample was peripheral blood. The receptor set was obtained from a man older than 75 with acute or convalescent COVID-19.

The V gene is TRBV29-1, the J gene TRBJ2-7; 8 bases line up with TRBD1. Germline CDR1 and CDR2: SQVTM and ANQGSEA. The CDR3 totals 15 residues. V gave up 2 bases and J gave up 1 base; unmatched junction bases: 7. The CDR3 region has the DNA TGCAGCGTTGAATTAACAGGGGGATATTCCTACGAGCAGTACTTC. Its protein is CSVELTGGYSYEQYF.

This clone has a single count. CDR3 amino acids: CASSFSGTGIHEQYF. CDR3 nucleotides: TGTGCCAGCAGCTTTAGTGGGACAGGGATCCACGAGCAGTACTTC. The rearrangement joins TRBV5-6 to TRBJ2-7; 9 bases are a match to TRBD1. Germline V CDR1 and CDR2: SGHDT, YYEEEE. The junction had 8 bases not matched to a gene; V was cut back by 2 bases and J by 5 bases. The CDR3 spans 15 residues.

V is TRBV7-9 and J is TRBJ2-7; 11 positions agree with TRBD2. The CDR3 has 18 amino acids. Germline assignment: CDR1 SEHNR and CDR2 FQNEAQ (reference sequence). The V gene end was trimmed by 4 bases and the J gene end by 4 bases; junction bases not matched to a gene: 15. As DNA, the CDR3 is TGTGCCAGCAGCTACCGGGGGACTAGCGGCCCTATGTGGTACGAGCAGTACTTC. It yields the protein CASSYRGTSGPMWYEQYF.

V is TRBV7-2 and J is TRBJ1-6; D ambiguous. Germline CDR1 reads SGHTA; CDR2 reads FQGNSA. The V and J ends lost 0 bases and 11 bases respectively, with 11 bases between them. The CDR3 totals 14 residues. CDR3 bases: TGTGCCAGCAGCTTAGCCGGTAGTACAGCACCCCTCCACTTT. Residues: CASSLAGSTAPLHF.

This chain connects TRBV28 to TRBJ1-2; D may be TRBD1 (5 bases). This CDR3 is built from 13 residues. The V end lost 4 bases, the J end lost 0 bases, and 6 bases lay between the germline ends. The germline V gene has CDR1 MDHEN and CDR2 SYDVKM. The CDR3 loop is CASSSTANYGYTF. Here the CDR3 DNA reads TGTGCCAGCAGTTCGACAGCTAACTATGGCTACACCTTC.

This clone has only one observation. V gene TRBV5-1 combines with J gene TRBJ2-1, with 9 bases that match TRBD2. Unmatched junction bases numbered 14, after V lost 0 bases and J lost 10 bases. Looked up from germline, CDR1 is SGHRS and CDR2 is YFSETQ. There are 17 residues in the CDR3. The CDR3 sequence: CASSLASSRGGLREQFF. The CDR3 DNA sequence: TGCGCCAGCAGCTTGGCCTCCTCGCGGGGGGGCCTGAGAGAGCAGTTCTTC.

This rearrangement joins TRBV11-3 to TRBJ2-1; 8 bases map to TRBD2. The germline V gene has CDR1 SGHNT and CDR2 YENEEA. V dropped 1 base and J dropped 7; count of bases not matched to a gene: 6. The CDR3 is 15 residues long. The CDR3 reads CASSLGRGGMNEQFF. Here the CDR3 DNA reads TGTGCCAGCAGCTTAGGCCGGGGGGGGATGAATGAGCAGTTCTTC. Using reference TRBV11-3 and TRBJ2-1 for the parts outside the CDR3, the full variable domain is EAGVVQSPRYKIIEKKQPVAFWCNPISGHNTLYWYLQNLGQGPELLIRYENEEAVDDSQLPKDRFSAERLKGVDSTLKIQPAELGDSAVYLCASSLGRGGMNEQFFGPGTRLTVL.

The chain joins TRBV20-1 to TRBJ2-7, with TRBD1 matching 8 bases. After removal of 3 bases from V and 0 bases from J, the junction contained 7 bases not matched to a gene. Germline V CDR1 and CDR2: DFQATT, SNEGSKA (reference sequence). This CDR3 is 15 amino acids long. Written as DNA, the CDR3 is TGCAGTGCTAGTCGGGGCGGACAGGGCTCCTACGAGCAGTACTTC. As protein: CSASRGGQGSYEQYF.

The chain has TRBV6-1 and TRBJ2-4, with TRBD2 matching over 7 bases. The CDR3 consists of 15 residues. Germline V gene lookup returns CDR1 MNHNS and CDR2 SASEGT. J was trimmed by 8 bases and V by 2 bases; bases with no gene match: 9. The CDR3 DNA sequence: TGTGCCAGCAGTGAAACGGGAGGATTGTTCGACATTCAGTACTTC. This encodes CASSETGGLFDIQYF.

The V call is TRBV5-6, the J call TRBJ2-3, with D possibly being TRBD2 (6 bases). Trimming took 1 base from V and 2 from J, leaving 17 bases between them. Germline V gene data show CDR1 as SGHDT and CDR2 as YYEEEE. CDR3 size: 17 residues. CDR3 nucleotide sequence: TGTGCCAGCAGCTTGCTGTCCGGGAGTGGGGACACAGATACGCAGTATTTT. Amino acid sequence: CASSLLSGSGDTDTQYF.